This T cell receptor (beta chain) was recorded in a study of shared T cell receptors in the human thymus (dated by TCRdb to about 2021). Context from the whole study: The study investigated the way shared, self-reactive T-cell receptor alpha chains are produced in the human thymus.

The junction shows trimming of 2 bases on V and 6 bases on J, and the gene matches do not reach 6 bases of it. The germline V gene gives CDR1 as SGHAT and CDR2 as FQNNGV. The cysteine opens and the phenylalanine closes a CDR3 of 14 amino acids. Only CDR3 DNA remains: 42 bases, in frame from the first base. Receptors were amplified or captured by the immunoSEQ multiplex PCR assay. TCRdb mirrors the immuneACCESS table, restricted to in-frame sequences. Some clones are absent from its copies; in checked studies, under half trace to an unresolved V gene, and the reason for the others is unknown. This sample holds 700,000 or so clones; 80% to 90% were observed only once. The top ten constitute about 0.011% of the sample. Of note for this clone: Its binding antigen is unknown. No qualities accompany the bases; no much larger clone lies one base away.

The same sample was also used in a study of human thymus T cells. As the second publication notes: The donors were immunologically healthy infants in Finland who had open corrective cardiac surgery for congenital heart defects. The thymus tissue came from surgical resects taken out during corrective cardiac surgery. Biased V and J gene segment usage appeared to be present in both thymic and peripheral blood repertoires. The related research reported highly overlapping thymic TCR repertoires among unrelated individuals. TCR alpha and beta repertoires from roughly eight infant thymus samples and a few related peripheral blood samples were characterized in the study. The infant donors were about 6 to 244 days old, and the cohort included several males and a couple of females. After being mechanically released from the tissue, thymocytes were kept at -70 degrees C in pellets of about 10-32 million cells. A QIAsymphony instrument was used to extract genomic DNA from the frozen cell pellets. TCRB and TCRAD loci were amplified from a standardized quantity of quality-controlled genomic DNA using the immunoSEQ multiplex PCR assay. The V(D)J region was spanned by amplicons of a length sufficient to cover the CDR3 and to identify V and J genes. The commercial immunoSEQ service was used to sequence amplicons on an Illumina platform. Corrections for primer bias and sequencing errors followed previously described methods, while TCRAD and TCRB definitions were based on the IMGT database. The repertoires were analysed using immunoSEQ Analyzer 3.0 and VDJTools for basic statistics, V/J segment usage, diversity estimates, rarefaction and pairwise overlap. Chao1, ChaoE, Efron-Thisted, Shannon and inverse Simpson indices were used to estimate diversity, which was also estimated on datasets down-sampled to the smallest sample. For repertoire overlap, CDR3 nucleotide sequence, V gene and J gene had to match strictly, and clustering was done by Jaccard-based multidimensional scaling. On average, thymus samples yielded roughly 800,000 unique TCRB clonotypes, whereas blood samples yielded around 88,000.

The sequenced material came from thymocytes. The rearrangement joined TRBV11-2 to TRBJ1-2, with TRBD1 identical over 7 junction bases. The TCR comes from a girl under two years old with a congenital heart defect. Donor details come from another sample of the same person, matched by shared clones. The CDR3 region reads CASSLPQGEDGYTF. The DNA sequence is given as TGTGCCAGCAGCTTACCCCAGGGGGAAGATGGCTACACCTTC.